A selection of T cell receptor beta chains follows, all from one sample in a study of a mutant IDH1 vaccine in newly diagnosed glioma. Which antigens these TCRs recognize remains unknown. Method: immunoSEQ multiplex PCR; TCRdb's copy keeps in-frame clones and lacks some. The sample shows over 50,000 clones, 70% to 85% of them seen only once. Sequenced here: PBMCs, sampled from a glioma patient whose treatment included an IDH1 peptide vaccine. The receptors originated from a woman aged 40 to 50 with glioma. Some clones in this sample may be carry-over from other donors' samples. Both conserved end residues are part of each CDR3. The D gene is left open where the match is weak. Size is stated for part of the rows, as once, few or many counts, or as a class when the clone is expanded.

V gene	D gene	clone size	J gene	CDR3 length	CDR3 DNA	CDR3 protein
TRBV5-1	.	.	TRBJ2-2	13	TGCGCCAGCAGTAAGACAGACACCGGGGAGCTGTTTTTT	CASSKTDTGELFF
TRBV6-1	TRBD2	.	TRBJ2-1	15	TGTGCCAGCAGTGAAACGGGGGGTGGGTACAATGAGCAGTTCTTC	CASSETGGGYNEQFF
TRBV9	TRBD2	.	TRBJ2-7	14	TGTGCCAGCAGCGTAGGCGGGGGGGCCGGCGAGCAGTACTTC	CASSVGGGAGEQYF
TRBV9	.	.	TRBJ2-1	13	TGTGCCAGCAGCGCCAGGGGTAGGGATGAGCAGTTCTTC	CASSARGRDEQFF
TRBV12-5	.	.	TRBJ1-4	17	TGTGCTAGTGGTCCTCGGGGAGGGGGGTCGACTAATGAAAAACTGTTTTTT	CASGPRGGGSTNEKLFF
TRBV18	.	.	TRBJ1-1	18	TGTGCCAGCTCACCACCCGGGGCAGGGAAGGGGATGAACACTGAAGCTTTCTTT	CASSPPGAGKGMNTEAFF
TRBV7-2	.	once	TRBJ1-6	15	TGTGCCAGCAGCTTAGCGGTCCGGGCCAGTGCACCCCTCCACTTT	CASSLAVRASAPLHF
TRBV9	TRBD1	once	TRBJ2-1	15	TGTGCCAGCAGCGTAGTACAGGGGGCAAACAATGAGCAGTTCTTC	CASSVVQGANNEQFF
TRBV19	.	few	TRBJ1-1	12	TGTGCCAGTAGGGGACTACTCACTGAAGCTTTCTTT	CASRGLLTEAFF
TRBV5-4	TRBD1	.	TRBJ1-2	15	TGTGCCAGCAGCCGTCGGGAGACAGGGGGCCTTGGCTACACCTTC	CASSRRETGGLGYTF
TRBV7-8	TRBD1	.	TRBJ1-2	14	TGTGCCAGCAGCCCCGGACAGGGAGAGGTCGGCTACACCTTC	CASSPGQGEVGYTF
TRBV27	TRBD1	.	TRBJ2-1	14	TGTGCCAGCAGTACCAGACAGGGGGGCGATGAGCAGTTCTTC	CASSTRQGGDEQFF
TRBV6-5	TRBD1	.	TRBJ1-2	12	TGTGCCAGCAGTAAGGGGGCGGATGGCTACACCTTC	CASSKGADGYTF
TRBV6-1	TRBD2	.	TRBJ2-1	15	TGTGCCAGCAGTCCCCGACTAGCGGGGGACAATGAGCAGTTCTTC	CASSPRLAGDNEQFF
TRBV5-6	.	.	TRBJ2-5	15	TGTGCCAGCAGCTTTAGCGGTTCGTACCAAGAGACCCAGTACTTC	CASSFSGSYQETQYF
TRBV2	TRBD2	.	TRBJ2-7	16	TGTGCCAGCAGTGAGGGACTAGCGGGGGCTGCCTACGAGCAGTACTTC	CASSEGLAGAAYEQYF
TRBV7-9	TRBD1	.	TRBJ2-3	17	TGTGCCAGCAGCTTATACAGGGGACAGGGGATCGCAGATACGCAGTATTTT	CASSLYRGQGIADTQYF
TRBV5-1	.	.	TRBJ2-2	14	TGCGCCAGCAGCTTTGGGGGGACCACCGGGGAGCTGTTTTTT	CASSFGGTTGELFF
TRBV6-1	.	.	TRBJ1-5	15	TGTGCCAGCAGTGAAGATTGGGGTCGTAATCAGCCCCAGCATTTT	CASSEDWGRNQPQHF
TRBV30	.	.	TRBJ2-3	13	TGTGCCTGGAGTCAGAGGGCGCGGGATACGCAGTATTTT	CAWSQRARDTQYF
TRBV25-1	.	.	TRBJ2-7	11	TGTGCCAGCAGTGGTTACTACGAGCAGTACTTC	CASSGYYEQYF
TRBV11-2	.	.	TRBJ1-1	14	TGTGCCAGCAGCTTAGCAGGGGTGAACACTGAAGCTTTCTTT	CASSLAGVNTEAFF
TRBV5-6	.	.	TRBJ2-3	16	TGTGCCAGCAGTTTTCCATCACGGCAGAGCACAGATACGCAGTATTTT	CASSFPSRQSTDTQYF
TRBV18	.	.	TRBJ1-1	13	TGTGCCAGCTCACCAACCGCGAACACTGAAGCTTTCTTT	CASSPTANTEAFF
TRBV9	TRBD2	.	TRBJ2-1	15	TGTGCCAGCAGCGTAGTAGCGGGGGGGCCTGGTGAGCAGTTCTTC	CASSVVAGGPGEQFF
TRBV25-1	.	.	TRBJ1-1	13	TGTGCCAGCAGTGTTTCGGGATTGCGGGAAGCTTTCTTT	CASSVSGLREAFF
TRBV5-1	.	.	TRBJ1-1	12	TGCGCCAGCAGCGAGCGCAACACTGAAGCTTTCTTT	CASSERNTEAFF
TRBV10-3	.	.	TRBJ2-5	12	TGTGCCATCAGTGATTGGGAAGAGACCCAGTACTTC	CAISDWEETQYF
TRBV4-1	.	.	TRBJ2-3	16	TGCGCCAGCAGCCAAGGGCAGGGCCAGGCCGAAGATACGCAGTATTTT	CASSQGQGQAEDTQYF
TRBV10-3	.	once	TRBJ2-2	17	TGTGCCATCAGTGCCTCTCGTTCGGCCAGGGAGGTTGAGGAGCTGTTTTTT	CAISASRSAREVEELFF
TRBV7-9	.	.	TRBJ1-6	11	TGTGCCAGCAGCTTAGGTCAGGGACTCCACTTT	CASSLGQGLHF
TRBV2	.	.	TRBJ1-6	11	TGTGCCAGCCATTTAAATTCACCCCTCCACTTT	CASHLNSPLHF
TRBV30	.	.	TRBJ1-3	13	TGTGCCTGGAGAATGACAGCTGGAAACACCATATATTTT	CAWRMTAGNTIYF
TRBV7-9	.	.	TRBJ1-5	16	TGTGCCAGCAGCTTAGTGGGGACATCATCAAGGGAGCCCCAGCATTTT	CASSLVGTSSREPQHF
TRBV19	TRBD1	.	TRBJ2-2	14	TGTGCCAGTAAAGTAACAGGGGTACCCGGGGAGCTGTTTTTT	CASKVTGVPGELFF